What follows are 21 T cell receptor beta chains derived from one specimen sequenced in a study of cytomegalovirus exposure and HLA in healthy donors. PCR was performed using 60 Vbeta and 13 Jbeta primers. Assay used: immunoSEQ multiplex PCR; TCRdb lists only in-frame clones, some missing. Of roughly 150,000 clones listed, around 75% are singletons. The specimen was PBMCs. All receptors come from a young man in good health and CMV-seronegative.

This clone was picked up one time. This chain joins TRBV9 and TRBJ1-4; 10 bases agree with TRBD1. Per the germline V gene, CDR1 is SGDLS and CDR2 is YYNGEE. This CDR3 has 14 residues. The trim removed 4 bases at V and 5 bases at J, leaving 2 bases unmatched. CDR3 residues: CASSSGQGNEKLFF. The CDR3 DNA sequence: TGTGCCAGCAGCTCGGGACAGGGGAATGAAAAACTGTTTTTT.

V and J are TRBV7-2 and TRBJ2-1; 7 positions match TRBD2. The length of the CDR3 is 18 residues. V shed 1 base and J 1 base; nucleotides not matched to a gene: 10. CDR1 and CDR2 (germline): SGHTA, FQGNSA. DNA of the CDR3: TGTGCCAGCAGCTTAGTCCTTTCGTCGGGAGGTTCCTACAATGAGCAGTTCTTC. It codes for CASSLVLSSGGSYNEQFF.

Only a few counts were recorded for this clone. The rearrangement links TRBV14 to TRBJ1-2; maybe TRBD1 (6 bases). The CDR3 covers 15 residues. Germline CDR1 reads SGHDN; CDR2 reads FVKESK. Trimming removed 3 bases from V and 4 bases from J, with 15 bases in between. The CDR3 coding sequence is TGTGCCAGCAGCCACAAGGCAGGGGTGTCCTATGGCTACACCTTC. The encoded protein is CASSHKAGVSYGYTF.

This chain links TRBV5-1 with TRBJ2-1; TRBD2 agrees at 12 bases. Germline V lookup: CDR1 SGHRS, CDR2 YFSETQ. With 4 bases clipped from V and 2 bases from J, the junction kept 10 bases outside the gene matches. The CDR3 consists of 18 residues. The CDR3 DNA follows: TGCGCCAGCAGCACCCTAGGACTAGCGGGAACGACCTACAATGAGCAGTTCTTC. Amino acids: CASSTLGLAGTTYNEQFF.

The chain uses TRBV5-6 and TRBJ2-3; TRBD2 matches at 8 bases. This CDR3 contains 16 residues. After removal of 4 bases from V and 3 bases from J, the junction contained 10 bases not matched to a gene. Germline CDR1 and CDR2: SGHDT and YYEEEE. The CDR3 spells CASSLLGLAGTDTQYF. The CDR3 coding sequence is TGTGCCAGCAGCCTCCTCGGCCTAGCGGGTACAGATACGCAGTATTTT.

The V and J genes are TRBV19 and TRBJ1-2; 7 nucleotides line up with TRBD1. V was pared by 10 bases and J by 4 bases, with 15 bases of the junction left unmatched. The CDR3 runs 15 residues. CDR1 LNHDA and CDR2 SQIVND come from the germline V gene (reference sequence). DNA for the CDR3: TGTGCCACCCATGGAGGGACAGTGGGGAGCTATGGCTACACCTTC. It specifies CATHGGTVGSYGYTF. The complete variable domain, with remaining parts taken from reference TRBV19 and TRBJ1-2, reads DGGITQSPKYLFRKEGQNVTLSCEQNLNHDAMYWYRQDPGQGLRLIYYSQIVNDFQKGDIAEGYSVSREKKESFPLTVTSAQKNPTAFYLCATHGGTVGSYGYTFGSGTRLTVV.

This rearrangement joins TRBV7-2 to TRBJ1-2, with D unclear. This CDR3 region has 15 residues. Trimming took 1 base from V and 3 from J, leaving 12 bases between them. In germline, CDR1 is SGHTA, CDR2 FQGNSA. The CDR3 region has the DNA TGTGCCAGCAGCTTAGGACAACTCGTGGACTATGGCTACACCTTC. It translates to CASSLGQLVDYGYTF.

CDR3: CASSKGGRLAGTYEQYF. CDR3 DNA: TGTGCCAGCAGCAAAGGGGGACGGCTAGCGGGGACCTACGAGCAGTACTTC. The chain couples TRBV21-1 to TRBJ2-7; the DNA was not used to check the table's D call, TRBD2. TRBV21-1 counts as a pseudogene. This CDR3 comprises 17 residues.

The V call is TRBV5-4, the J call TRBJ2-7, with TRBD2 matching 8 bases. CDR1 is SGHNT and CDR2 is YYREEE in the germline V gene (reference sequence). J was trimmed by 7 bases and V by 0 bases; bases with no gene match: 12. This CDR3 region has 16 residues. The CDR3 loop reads CASSLGRSSGVGEQYF. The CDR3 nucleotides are TGTGCCAGCAGCTTGGGTCGGAGTAGCGGGGTAGGTGAGCAGTACTTC.

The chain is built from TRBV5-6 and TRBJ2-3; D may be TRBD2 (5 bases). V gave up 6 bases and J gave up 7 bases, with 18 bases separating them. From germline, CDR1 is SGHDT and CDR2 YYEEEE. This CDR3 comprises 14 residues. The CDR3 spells CASNWVLRANTQYF. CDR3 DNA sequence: TGTGCCAGCAACTGGGTATTGCGGGCCAATACGCAGTATTTT.

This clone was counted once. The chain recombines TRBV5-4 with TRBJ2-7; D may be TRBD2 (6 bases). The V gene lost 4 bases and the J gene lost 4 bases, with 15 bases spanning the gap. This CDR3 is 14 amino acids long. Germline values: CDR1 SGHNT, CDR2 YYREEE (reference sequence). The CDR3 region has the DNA TGTGCCAGCAGCCCGGACGGGAGCCAATACGAGCAGTACTTC. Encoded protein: CASSPDGSQYEQYF.

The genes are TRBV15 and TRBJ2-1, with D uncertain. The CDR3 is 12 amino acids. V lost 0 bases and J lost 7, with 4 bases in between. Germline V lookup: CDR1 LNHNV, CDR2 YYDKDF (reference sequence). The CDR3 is CATSRDLNEQFF. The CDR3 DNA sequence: TGTGCCACCAGCAGAGATCTAAATGAGCAGTTCTTC.

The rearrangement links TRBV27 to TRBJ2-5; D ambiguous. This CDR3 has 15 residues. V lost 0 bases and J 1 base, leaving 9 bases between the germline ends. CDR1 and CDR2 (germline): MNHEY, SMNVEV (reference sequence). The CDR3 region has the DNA TGTGCCAGCAGTTTATCGCCTCAGGTCCAAGAGACCCAGTACTTC. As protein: CASSLSPQVQETQYF.

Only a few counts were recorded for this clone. CDR3: CASSILYGEVETQYF. CDR3 sequence (DNA): TGTGCCAGCAGCATCCTATACGGGGAGGTCGAGACCCAGTACTTC. The rearrangement joins TRBV5-4 to TRBJ2-5; D perhaps matches TRBD2 (6 bases). The germline V and J ends were trimmed by 4 bases and 5 bases, with 18 bases remaining between them. In germline, CDR1 is SGHNT, CDR2 YYREEE (reference sequence). The CDR3 spans 15 residues.

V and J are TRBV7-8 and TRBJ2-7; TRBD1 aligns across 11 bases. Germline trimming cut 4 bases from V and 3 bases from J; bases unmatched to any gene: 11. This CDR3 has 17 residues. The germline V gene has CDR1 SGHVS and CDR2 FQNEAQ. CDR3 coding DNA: TGTGCCAGCAGCTCCAACTATATGGGGACAGGGGGCTACGAGCAGTACTTC. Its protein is CASSSNYMGTGGYEQYF.

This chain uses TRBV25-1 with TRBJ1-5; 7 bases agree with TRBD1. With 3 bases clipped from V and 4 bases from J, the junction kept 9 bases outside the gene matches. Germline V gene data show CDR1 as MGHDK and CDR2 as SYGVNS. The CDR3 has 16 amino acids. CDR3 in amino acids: CASSERDSRSNQPQHF. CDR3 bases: TGTGCCAGCAGTGAGCGGGACAGTCGGTCGAATCAGCCCCAGCATTTT.

The CDR3 nucleotides are TGTGCCAGCAGTCAAAGCGGGAGCTCCTACAATGAGCAGTTCTTC. Amino acid sequence: CASSQSGSSYNEQFF. The chain is built from TRBV9 and TRBJ2-1; 8 bases fit TRBD2. This CDR3 is 15 amino acids long. V shed 5 bases, J shed 0 bases, and the junction held 4 bases outside the gene matches. Germline V CDR1 and CDR2: SGDLS, YYNGEE.

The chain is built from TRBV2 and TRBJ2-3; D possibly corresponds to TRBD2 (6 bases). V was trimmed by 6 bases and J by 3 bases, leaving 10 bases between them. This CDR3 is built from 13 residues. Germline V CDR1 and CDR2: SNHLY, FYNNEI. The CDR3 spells CASRGTGTDTQYF. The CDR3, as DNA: TGTGCCAGCAGGGGGACTGGTACAGATACGCAGTATTTT. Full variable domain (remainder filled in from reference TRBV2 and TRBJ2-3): EPEVTQTPSHQVTQMGQEVILRCVPISNHLYFYWYRQILGQKVEFLVSFYNNEISEKSEIFDDQFSVERPDGSNFTLKIRSTKLEDSAMYFCASRGTGTDTQYFGPGTRLTVL.

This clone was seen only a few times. In DNA, the CDR3 is TGTGCCAGCAGCTTCATAGCGGGAGGTCAAGAGACCCAGTACTTC. Its protein product is CASSFIAGGQETQYF. The chain uses TRBV7-8 and TRBJ2-5; the match to TRBD2 covers 10 bases. Trimming took 3 bases from V and 2 from J; bases not matched to a gene: 3. Germline lookup yields CDR1 SGHVS and CDR2 FQNEAQ. This CDR3 is built from 15 residues. The full variable domain, completed using reference TRBV7-8 and TRBJ2-5, is GAGVSQSPRYKVAKRGQDVALRCDPISGHVSLFWYQQALGQGPEFLTYFQNEAQLDKSGLPSDRFFAERPEGSVSTLKIQRTQQEDSAVYLCASSFIAGGQETQYFGPGTRLLVL.

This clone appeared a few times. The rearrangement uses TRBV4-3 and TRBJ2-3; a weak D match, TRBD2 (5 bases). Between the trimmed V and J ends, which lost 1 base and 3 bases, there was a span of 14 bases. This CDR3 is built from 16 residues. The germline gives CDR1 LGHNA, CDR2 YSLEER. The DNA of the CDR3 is TGCGCCAGCAGCCAAGGAGGCGGGTTCGGGACAGATACGCAGTATTTT. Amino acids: CASSQGGGFGTDTQYF.

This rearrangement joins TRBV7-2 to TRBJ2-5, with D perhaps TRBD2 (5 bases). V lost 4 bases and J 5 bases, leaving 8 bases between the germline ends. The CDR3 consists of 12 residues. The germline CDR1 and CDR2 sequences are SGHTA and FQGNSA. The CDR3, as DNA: TGTGCCAGCAGCTCCCAGCGGGAGACCCAGTACTTC. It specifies CASSSQRETQYF.